The clone carrying this T cell receptor beta chain was seen only once. Its antigen is unidentified. The data were taken from a study of cytomegalovirus exposure and HLA in healthy donors. The study ran its PCR with 60 Vbeta and 13 Jbeta primers. Using immunoSEQ multiplex PCR, the repertoire was profiled, and TCRdb retains in-frame clones only, with some absent. The sample lists about 210,000 clones, 60% to 80% seen once, with 1.5% to 2% in the top ten. This CDR3 has 14 residues. Trimming at V came to 4 bases and at J to 2 bases, leaving 5 bases not matched to a gene. Germline V gives CDR1 SGHTS, CDR2 YDEGEE. Study-wide results and caveats: Listed as cytomegalovirus-associated were 170 or so TCR beta chains. Later analysis identified a missense DCLRE1C variant that was linked to TCR beta V- and J-gene trimming.

This clonotype was sampled from a male donor in good health and CMV-seronegative. Sequenced input: PBMCs. The genes are TRBV5-8 and TRBJ2-7; 8 bases are a match to TRBD1. The CDR3 coding sequence is TGTGCCAGCAGCCCGGACAGGGTGCCCTACGAGCAGTACTTC. This translates into CASSPDRVPYEQYF.